The 2 T cell receptor beta chains presented below share a single source sample, sequenced in a study of cytomegalovirus exposure and HLA in healthy donors. 13 Jbeta primers and 60 Vbeta primers were used for the PCR. TCRdb keeps only in-frame clones here, not all; method: immunoSEQ multiplex PCR. This repertoire shows over 150,000 clones, 70% to 85% found once; its top ten account for about 4.9%. The sequenced sample consisted of PBMCs. Source of these receptors: a man aged 18 to 30 in good health and CMV-seronegative.

The chain recombines TRBV5-1 with TRBJ1-6; TRBD1 agrees at 10 bases. The CDR3 sequence is 14 residues long. Trimming at V came to 4 bases and at J to 7 bases, leaving 2 bases not matched to a gene. The germline V gene encodes CDR1 SGHRS and CDR2 YFSETQ. Written as DNA, the CDR3 is TGCGCCAGCAGCCAGGGACAGGGGAATTCACCCCTCCACTTT. This encodes CASSQGQGNSPLHF.

The chain uses TRBV6-1 and TRBJ2-1; D possibly corresponds to TRBD2 (6 bases). V was trimmed by 2 bases and J by 6 bases, leaving 20 bases between them. Germline assignment: CDR1 MNHNS and CDR2 SASEGT. The CDR3 has 17 residues. The CDR3 bases are TGTGCCAGCAGTGAATCGGTCCTCCGACTAGTCTCCAATGAGCAGTTCTTC. Its protein product is CASSESVLRLVSNEQFF.